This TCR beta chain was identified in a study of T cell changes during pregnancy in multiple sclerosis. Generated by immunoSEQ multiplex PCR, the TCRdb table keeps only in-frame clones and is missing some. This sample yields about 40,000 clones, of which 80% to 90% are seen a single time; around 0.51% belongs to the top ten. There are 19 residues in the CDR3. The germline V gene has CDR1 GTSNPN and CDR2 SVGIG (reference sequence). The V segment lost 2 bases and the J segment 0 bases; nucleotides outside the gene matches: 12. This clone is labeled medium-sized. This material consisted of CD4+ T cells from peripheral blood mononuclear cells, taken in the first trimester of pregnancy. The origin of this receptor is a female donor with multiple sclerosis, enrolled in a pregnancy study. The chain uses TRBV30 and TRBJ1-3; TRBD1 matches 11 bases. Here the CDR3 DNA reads TGTGCCTGGAGTCGGGACAGGGGGTCCTCGAACCTCTCTGGAAACACCATATATTTT. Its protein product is CAWSRDRGSSNLSGNTIYF.